Listed here are 2 T cell receptor beta chains from one sample, sequenced in a study of vaccination and CD4 T cells after COVID-19. For these receptors, no antigen is known. Cultured CD4+ T cells had their DNA profiled by the Oncomine TCR Beta short-read assay. TCRdb reanalysed the PCR reads using MiXCR and keeps one entry per CDR3 protein. This sample carries 13,000 to 15,000 distinct CDR3 sequences, approximately 61% of them seen once, and the ten largest clones take approximately 14%. Treatment given: approximately 9-day PBMC culture with coronavirus spike peptide pools or control peptides (ViraFEST assay). Sequenced: CD4+ T cells from blood, cultured in vitro. These receptors came from a human donor who had recovered from COVID-19.

This rearrangement joins TRBV6-5 to TRBJ1-5; D might be TRBD1 (5 bases). With 2 bases removed from V and 0 bases from J, the gap between germline ends came to 8 bases. Germline V CDR1 and CDR2: MNHEY, SVGAGI. CDR3 length: 15 amino acids. CDR3 in amino acids: CASSYAGGSNQPQHF. As DNA, the CDR3 is TGTGCCAGCAGTTACGCTGGGGGTAGCAATCAGCCCCAGCATTTT.

The genes are TRBV20-1 and TRBJ2-1; D gene ambiguous. This CDR3 has 15 residues. The germline V gene has CDR1 DFQATT and CDR2 SNEGSKA (reference sequence). Trimming cost V 3 bases and J 5 bases, with 17 bases left between them. This CDR3 is CSARTSSMLDNEQFF. The CDR3 DNA reads TGCAGTGCTAGGACGAGCAGCATGTTAGACAATGAGCAGTTCTTC.